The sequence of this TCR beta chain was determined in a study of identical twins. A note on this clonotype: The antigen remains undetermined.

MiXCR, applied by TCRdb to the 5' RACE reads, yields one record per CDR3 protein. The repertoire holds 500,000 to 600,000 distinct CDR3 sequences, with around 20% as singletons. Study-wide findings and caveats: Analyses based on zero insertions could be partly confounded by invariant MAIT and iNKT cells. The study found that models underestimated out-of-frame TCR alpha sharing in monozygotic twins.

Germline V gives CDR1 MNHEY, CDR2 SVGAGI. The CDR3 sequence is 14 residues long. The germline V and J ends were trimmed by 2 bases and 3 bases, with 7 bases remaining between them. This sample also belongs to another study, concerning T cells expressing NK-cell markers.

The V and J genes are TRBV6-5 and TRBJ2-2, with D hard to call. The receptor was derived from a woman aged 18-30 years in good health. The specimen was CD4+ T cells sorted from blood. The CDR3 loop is CASSYRLHTGELFF. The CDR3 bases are TGTGCCAGCAGTTACCGCCTGCACACCGGGGAGCTGTTTTTT.